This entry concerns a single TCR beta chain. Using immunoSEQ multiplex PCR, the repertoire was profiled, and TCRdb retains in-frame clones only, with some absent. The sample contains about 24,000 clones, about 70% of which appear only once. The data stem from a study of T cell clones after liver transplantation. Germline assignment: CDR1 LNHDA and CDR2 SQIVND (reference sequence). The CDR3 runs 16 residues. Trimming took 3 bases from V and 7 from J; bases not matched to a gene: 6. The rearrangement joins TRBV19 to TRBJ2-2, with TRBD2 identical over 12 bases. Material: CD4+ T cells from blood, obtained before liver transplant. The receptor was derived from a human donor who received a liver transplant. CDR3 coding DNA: TGTGCCAGTAGTATGATGACTAGCGGGGGATTCGGGGAGCTGTTTTTT. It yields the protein CASSMMTSGGFGELFF.